The next 27 T cell receptor beta chains were all read from a single sample in a study of T cell responses to AZD1222 COVID-19 vaccine. Clones were sequenced by immunoSEQ multiplex PCR, and TCRdb holds only the in-frame ones, with some missing. The sample yields fewer than 200,000 clones, just under 95% seen once. The material was peripheral blood, obtained on day 0 of AZD1222 vaccination. The receptors here all came from an adult in good health.

The V gene is TRBV27, the J gene TRBJ2-7; the D gene is possibly TRBD1 (6 bases). Germline CDR1 reads MNHEY; CDR2 reads SMNVEV (reference sequence). The CDR3 has 13 residues. Trimming cost V 0 bases and J 6 bases, with 9 bases left between them. CDR3 nucleotide sequence: TGTGCCAGCAGTTTATCGTACAGGGTCGAGCAGTACTTC. Translation: CASSLSYRVEQYF.

CDR3: CASSPYPTLSYNEQFF. The CDR3 DNA follows: TGTGCCAGCAGCCCTTATCCCACGCTCTCCTACAATGAGCAGTTCTTC. The chain recombines TRBV5-4 with TRBJ2-1; D unclear. Trimming took 4 bases from V and 0 from J, leaving 14 bases between them. The CDR3 spans 16 residues. Germline CDR1 is SGHNT and CDR2 is YYREEE (reference sequence). Full variable domain (outside the CDR3, taken from reference TRBV5-4 and TRBJ2-1): ETGVTQSPTHLIKTRGQQVTLRCSSQSGHNTVSWYQQALGQGPQFIFQYYREEENGRGNFPPRFSGLQFPNYSSELNVNALELDDSALYLCASSPYPTLSYNEQFFGPGTRLTVL.

This chain connects TRBV29-1 to TRBJ2-6, with no clear D. Germline assignment: CDR1 SQVTM and CDR2 ANQGSEA. Deletions cut 7 bases from V and 3 bases from J, with 7 bases between. The CDR3 extends over 12 amino acids. CDR3: CSAIYGANVLTF. In nucleotides, the CDR3 is TGCAGCGCCATCTATGGGGCCAACGTCCTGACTTTC.

The rearrangement links TRBV12-3 or TRBV12-4 to TRBJ2-7, with a tentative D call TRBD2 (5 bases). The germline V and J ends were trimmed by 3 bases and 9 bases, with 15 bases remaining between them. There are 13 residues in the CDR3. This chain's CDR3 is CASSLASFGGQYF. CDR3 bases: TGTGCCAGCAGTTTGGCTTCATTCGGAGGGCAGTACTTC.

The rearrangement joins TRBV11-2 to TRBJ2-1; 10 nucleotides align to TRBD2. This CDR3 is built from 17 residues. Germline V gene lookup returns CDR1 SGHAT and CDR2 FQNNGV. V lost 0 bases, J lost 4 bases, and 6 bases stayed unmatched. CDR3 sequence (DNA): TGTGCCAGCAGCTTAGACGACCGACTAGCGGGTTACAATGAGCAGTTCTTC. As protein: CASSLDDRLAGYNEQFF. Full variable domain (missing parts from reference TRBV11-2 and TRBJ2-1): EAGVAQSPRYKIIEKRQSVAFWCNPISGHATLYWYQQILGQGPKLLIQFQNNGVVDDSQLPKDRFSAERLKGVDSTLKIQPAKLEDSAVYLCASSLDDRLAGYNEQFFGPGTRLTVL.

The J gene is TRBJ2-3, the V gene TRBV6-5; 8 nucleotides match TRBD2. The germline V gene encodes CDR1 MNHEY and CDR2 SVGAGI. The CDR3 is 16 residues long. V trimming: 2 bases; J trimming: 1 base; junction bases outside the gene matches: 5. The CDR3 loop reads CASSYGAGGGTDTQYF. CDR3 DNA sequence: TGTGCCAGCAGTTACGGGGCGGGAGGAGGCACAGATACGCAGTATTTT.

V usage is TRBV23-1 and J usage is TRBJ1-5; D is uncertain. TRBV23-1 qualifies as an ORF whose function is uncertain. The CDR3 consists of 18 residues. V was shortened by 3 bases and J by 0 bases, with 18 bases between the two germline ends. The CDR3 DNA is TGCGCCAGCAGTCATACGGGCAGAGCCGATTATAGCAATCAGCCCCAGCATTTT. Its protein product is CASSHTGRADYSNQPQHF.

V gene TRBV2 combines with J gene TRBJ1-2; 9 bases are shared with TRBD1. Germline V CDR1 and CDR2: SNHLY, FYNNEI. There are 15 residues in the CDR3. The V gene end was trimmed by 7 bases and the J gene end by 2 bases; junction bases not matched to a gene: 8. CDR3 nucleotides: TGTGCCAGCAAAGGGACAGGGAGCTTCAACTATGGCTACACCTTC. Translation gives CASKGTGSFNYGYTF.

The V gene is TRBV3-1 (or the pseudogene TRBV3-2), the J gene TRBJ1-5; D remains ambiguous. CDR3 size: 14 residues. Trimming took off 4 bases at V and 0 bases at J, with 7 bases between the two ends. Germline lookup yields CDR1 LGHDT and CDR2 YNNKEL (reference sequence). The CDR3 loop reads CASSRDRSNQPQHF. The CDR3, as DNA: TGTGCCAGCAGCCGAGACCGTAGCAATCAGCCCCAGCATTTT.

The gene calls are TRBV6-5 and TRBJ1-3; unclear D gene. With 7 bases removed from V and 4 bases from J, the gap between germline ends came to 14 bases. This CDR3 spans 14 amino acids. CDR1 and CDR2 (germline): MNHEY, SVGAGI. In DNA, the CDR3 is TGTGCCAGCACCTCGTTCCGAAAAGGAAACACCATATATTTT. Its translation: CASTSFRKGNTIYF.

The chain recombines TRBV30 with TRBJ1-6; maybe TRBD1 (6 bases). The CDR3 loop spans 14 amino acids. CDR1 GTSNPN and CDR2 SVGIG come from the germline V gene (reference sequence). The V end lost 4 bases, the J end lost 7 bases, and 14 bases lay between the germline ends. The CDR3: CAWKFQGTNSPLHF. The CDR3 DNA reads TGTGCCTGGAAATTTCAGGGGACGAATTCACCCCTCCACTTT.

The chain couples TRBV4-2 to TRBJ2-3; 12 nucleotides agree with TRBD2. The junction had 4 bases not matched to a gene; V was cut back by 0 bases and J by 0 bases. Germline lookup yields CDR1 LGHNA and CDR2 YNFKEQ. The CDR3 runs to 18 residues. This CDR3 reads CASSQEGLAGGSTDTQYF. CDR3 bases: TGTGCCAGCAGCCAAGAGGGGCTAGCGGGGGGGAGCACAGATACGCAGTATTTT.

The chain employs TRBV18 and TRBJ1-5; 8 bases fit TRBD1. There are 17 residues in the CDR3. V lost 3 bases and J lost 6; bases outside the gene matches: 13. Germline assignment: CDR1 KGHSH and CDR2 LQKENI. The CDR3 DNA reads as TGTGCCAGCTCACCCCAGAGACAGGGGCGCGGGTCTCAGCCCCAGCATTTT. It is translated as CASSPQRQGRGSQPQHF.

Comments on this clone: The identical CDR3 is also encoded by other nucleotide sequences in the sample. The chain employs TRBV18 and TRBJ2-5; D unclear. Per the germline V gene, CDR1 is KGHSH and CDR2 is LQKENI. The CDR3 covers 12 residues. V lost 6 bases, J lost 0 bases, and 5 bases lay in between. The CDR3 sequence: CASSPYQETQYF. The DNA for the CDR3 is TGTGCCAGCTCTCCGTACCAAGAGACCCAGTACTTC.

The V call is TRBV6-4, the J call TRBJ2-7; no definite D call. With 2 bases removed from V and 0 bases from J, the gap between germline ends came to 14 bases. Germline V CDR1 and CDR2: MRHNA, SNTAGT. The CDR3 is made up of 16 amino acids. The CDR3 reads CASSDPPEPDSYEQYF. As DNA, the CDR3 is TGTGCCAGCAGTGACCCCCCGGAGCCCGACTCCTACGAGCAGTACTTC.

The chain has TRBV27 and TRBJ2-1; 9 bases match TRBD2. Trimming at V came to 7 bases and at J to 8 bases, leaving 6 bases not matched to a gene. Germline V gene sequence: CDR1 MNHEY, CDR2 SMNVEV (reference sequence). The CDR3 totals 13 residues. The CDR3 loop reads CASMAGGSDEQFF. For the CDR3, the DNA is TGTGCCAGCATGGCGGGAGGGAGCGATGAGCAGTTCTTC.

The CDR3 sequence is CASSYRRGDYGYTF. The CDR3 coding sequence is TGTGCCAGCAGTTACCGTAGGGGAGACTATGGCTACACCTTC. V is TRBV6-6 and J is TRBJ1-2; D may be TRBD1 (5 bases). Trimming removed 2 bases from V and 3 bases from J, with 10 bases in between. This CDR3 contains 14 residues. Germline V gene data show CDR1 as MNHNY and CDR2 as SVGAGI (reference sequence).

The chain is built from TRBV29-1 and TRBJ2-7; 10 bases fit TRBD2. V lost 7 bases and J lost 2; bases outside the gene matches: 5. The CDR3 length is 13 residues. Germline lookup yields CDR1 SQVTM and CDR2 ANQGSEA. CDR3 sequence: CSARLAGPYEQYF. The CDR3 nucleotides read TGCAGCGCCCGACTAGCGGGTCCCTACGAGCAGTACTTC.

The rearrangement uses TRBV30 and TRBJ2-1, with 9 bases matching TRBD2. Germline trimming cut 8 bases from V and 7 bases from J; bases unmatched to any gene: 12. This CDR3 spans 14 amino acids. CDR1 is GTSNPN and CDR2 is SVGIG in the germline V gene (reference sequence). The CDR3 region has the DNA TGTGCCCGAGGCTTTAGCGGGGGTCCAAATGAGCAGTTCTTC. It yields the protein CARGFSGGPNEQFF.

This chain uses TRBV6-5 with TRBJ1-6, with D possibly TRBD1 on 5 matching bases. This CDR3 has 15 residues. From germline, CDR1 is MNHEY and CDR2 SVGAGI. V was shortened by 2 bases and J by 0 bases, with 5 bases between the two germline ends. The CDR3 sequence is CASSYDSSYNSPLHF. DNA of the CDR3: TGTGCCAGCAGTTACGACAGCTCCTATAATTCACCCCTCCACTTT.

The rearrangement joins TRBV7-6 to TRBJ2-7, with 7 bases aligning to TRBD1. After removal of 1 base from V and 2 bases from J, the junction contained 11 bases not matched to a gene. Germline V gives CDR1 SGHVS, CDR2 FNYEAQ. This CDR3 is built from 17 residues. The CDR3 nucleotides are TGTGCCAGCAGCTTAGAAGGTCAGGGGACAGCCCCCTACGAGCAGTACTTC. Protein product: CASSLEGQGTAPYEQYF.

J is TRBJ1-6 and V is TRBV7-2; D unclear. CDR1 is SGHTA, CDR2 FQGNSA, per germline. V was clipped by 0 bases and J by 8 bases, with 14 bases between them. The CDR3 totals 16 residues. Here the CDR3 DNA reads TGTGCCAGCAGCTTAGCGTTGTACAGCGGGTATTCACCCCTCCACTTT. It is translated as CASSLALYSGYSPLHF.

The gene calls are TRBV5-4 and TRBJ1-1, with 7 nucleotides matching TRBD1. V lost 5 bases to trimming and J lost 1 base; unmatched junction nucleotides: 8. Germline assignment: CDR1 SGHNT and CDR2 YYREEE (reference sequence). There are 15 residues in the CDR3. The CDR3: CASSKGGGGNTEAFF. The CDR3 DNA sequence: TGTGCCAGCAGTAAAGGGGGCGGTGGGAACACTGAAGCTTTCTTT.

V gene TRBV6-5 combines with J gene TRBJ1-5; D unresolved. The CDR3 extends over 14 amino acids. V dropped 0 bases and J dropped 4 bases, with 7 bases sitting between them. The germline gives CDR1 MNHEY, CDR2 SVGAGI. The DNA of the CDR3 is TGTGCCAGCAGTTACTCGCTTGGTAATCAGCCCCAGCATTTT. Residues: CASSYSLGNQPQHF.

This rearrangement joins TRBV10-2 to TRBJ1-5, with D maybe TRBD1 (6 bases). Germline V lookup: CDR1 WSHSY, CDR2 SAAADI. The CDR3 has 14 residues. V shed 0 bases and J shed 5 bases, with 8 bases lying between them. The CDR3 loop is CASSESGGYQPQHF. For the CDR3, the DNA is TGCGCCAGCAGTGAGTCAGGGGGGTATCAGCCCCAGCATTTT.

J is TRBJ1-1 and V is TRBV6-5; the D is unclear. The CDR3 is 15 amino acids. Germline values: CDR1 MNHEY, CDR2 SVGAGI. The V end was cut by 10 bases, the J end by 1 base, with 19 bases between. The CDR3 bases are TGTGCCACCAGACCTAGGGTAAAGGGGAACACTGAAGCTTTCTTT. Amino acids: CATRPRVKGNTEAFF.

V and J are TRBV10-3 and TRBJ2-7; D not resolved. Trimming shortened V by 8 bases and J by 3 bases, and 8 bases separated the two germline ends. Germline V gene data show CDR1 as ENHRY and CDR2 as SYGVKD. This CDR3 spans 11 amino acids. The CDR3 sequence is CAIRADYEQYF. DNA of the CDR3: TGTGCCATCCGGGCAGACTACGAGCAGTACTTC.